The present T cell receptor (beta chain) was sequenced within a study of T cell responses to AZD1222 COVID-19 vaccine. Using immunoSEQ multiplex PCR, the repertoire was profiled, and TCRdb retains in-frame clones only, with some absent. Among about 160,000 clones listed, roughly nine tenths were seen once. Germline V lookup: CDR1 SGDLS, CDR2 YYNGEE. V was cut by 0 bases and J by 11 bases, with 18 bases left in between. This CDR3 spans 15 amino acids. The sample consisted of peripheral blood, taken on day 0 of AZD1222 vaccination. This chain joins TRBV9 and TRBJ2-1; D perhaps matches TRBD2 (5 bases). This sequence originates from an adult in good health. The CDR3 loop reads CASSVEGRLADKQFF. As DNA, the CDR3 is TGTGCCAGCAGCGTAGAGGGTCGGCTAGCTGACAAGCAGTTCTTC.